This TCR beta chain is drawn from a study of cytomegalovirus exposure and HLA in healthy donors (dated by TCRdb to about 2017). Regarding the study in general: The roughly 670 repertoires of the first cohort and the 95 to 150 validation repertoires were produced on the same platform, according to a later analysis. The study aimed to test whether signatures of past pathogen exposure could be identified by cataloging public T cell receptors. Besides the first cohort of hundreds of subjects, a separate validation cohort made up of roughly 120 different subjects was used. The study combined high-throughput TCR immunosequencing, statistical association of individual TCRs with disease status, and machine learning to predict cytomegalovirus infection status. Beyond this particular receptor, the publication reports: The classifier was reported to diagnose cytomegalovirus status with high specificity and sensitivity in both the original cohort and the validation cohort. Most TCR sequences were seen in very few donors, while some public TCRs were found in many individuals. A few of the identified cytomegalovirus-associated TCR beta chains were confirmed in vitro to be specific for cytomegalovirus antigens. According to the authors, the approach could potentially be generalized to other disease states and immunological phenotypes. Subsequent analysis determined that TCRs grouped into clusters in the first cohort also showed a tendency toward co-occurrence across the roughly 130 validation repertoires, and about 94% of cluster scores exceeded 0. A later analysis had no HLA typing for the validation cohort, so co-occurrence there was scored across all 120 or so repertoires. The study gave a list of about 150 TCR beta chains associated with cytomegalovirus.

In regard to this clone: This receptor's antigen is unknown. The input lacks base qualities; no much larger clone sits a single base away.

Donors formed part of the validation cohort, which comprised 120 subjects and was distinct from the first cohort of several hundred subjects. The CDR3 sequence holds 13 residues, the cysteine and phenylalanine included. The read is trimmed to its CDR3 DNA, 39 bases read in frame from base 1. The V and J ends are trimmed by 4 bases and 3 bases, leaving 13 bases between them. From a lookup of the germline V gene, CDR1 and CDR2 are SQVTM and ANQGSEA. The library was built by means of the immunoSEQ multiplex PCR assay. The authors processed their data as follows. A statistical classification framework was built to diagnose cytomegalovirus status from the catalog of TCR beta chain sequences. What TCRdb holds here is the immuneACCESS table cut down to in-frame rearrangements. Part of the clones is not present; checked against another copy, under half of the missing clones reflect an unresolved V gene, and the others are unexplained. D and trimming come from the DNA, and the V and J calls and clone size come from that table. The sample data list 150,000 to 200,000 clones, and about 81% of these were observed just once. The ten largest account for around 1.2% of the sample.

Sequencing input: PBMCs. The chain uses TRBV29-1 and TRBJ2-7; a tentative D match to TRBD2 spans 5 bases. The receptor was isolated from a woman in her twenties or thirties in good health and CMV-seronegative. DNA sequence: TGCAGCGTTGGCGGGCCTCGGCGCTACGAGCAGTACTTC. Translated, this gives CSVGGPRRYEQYF.